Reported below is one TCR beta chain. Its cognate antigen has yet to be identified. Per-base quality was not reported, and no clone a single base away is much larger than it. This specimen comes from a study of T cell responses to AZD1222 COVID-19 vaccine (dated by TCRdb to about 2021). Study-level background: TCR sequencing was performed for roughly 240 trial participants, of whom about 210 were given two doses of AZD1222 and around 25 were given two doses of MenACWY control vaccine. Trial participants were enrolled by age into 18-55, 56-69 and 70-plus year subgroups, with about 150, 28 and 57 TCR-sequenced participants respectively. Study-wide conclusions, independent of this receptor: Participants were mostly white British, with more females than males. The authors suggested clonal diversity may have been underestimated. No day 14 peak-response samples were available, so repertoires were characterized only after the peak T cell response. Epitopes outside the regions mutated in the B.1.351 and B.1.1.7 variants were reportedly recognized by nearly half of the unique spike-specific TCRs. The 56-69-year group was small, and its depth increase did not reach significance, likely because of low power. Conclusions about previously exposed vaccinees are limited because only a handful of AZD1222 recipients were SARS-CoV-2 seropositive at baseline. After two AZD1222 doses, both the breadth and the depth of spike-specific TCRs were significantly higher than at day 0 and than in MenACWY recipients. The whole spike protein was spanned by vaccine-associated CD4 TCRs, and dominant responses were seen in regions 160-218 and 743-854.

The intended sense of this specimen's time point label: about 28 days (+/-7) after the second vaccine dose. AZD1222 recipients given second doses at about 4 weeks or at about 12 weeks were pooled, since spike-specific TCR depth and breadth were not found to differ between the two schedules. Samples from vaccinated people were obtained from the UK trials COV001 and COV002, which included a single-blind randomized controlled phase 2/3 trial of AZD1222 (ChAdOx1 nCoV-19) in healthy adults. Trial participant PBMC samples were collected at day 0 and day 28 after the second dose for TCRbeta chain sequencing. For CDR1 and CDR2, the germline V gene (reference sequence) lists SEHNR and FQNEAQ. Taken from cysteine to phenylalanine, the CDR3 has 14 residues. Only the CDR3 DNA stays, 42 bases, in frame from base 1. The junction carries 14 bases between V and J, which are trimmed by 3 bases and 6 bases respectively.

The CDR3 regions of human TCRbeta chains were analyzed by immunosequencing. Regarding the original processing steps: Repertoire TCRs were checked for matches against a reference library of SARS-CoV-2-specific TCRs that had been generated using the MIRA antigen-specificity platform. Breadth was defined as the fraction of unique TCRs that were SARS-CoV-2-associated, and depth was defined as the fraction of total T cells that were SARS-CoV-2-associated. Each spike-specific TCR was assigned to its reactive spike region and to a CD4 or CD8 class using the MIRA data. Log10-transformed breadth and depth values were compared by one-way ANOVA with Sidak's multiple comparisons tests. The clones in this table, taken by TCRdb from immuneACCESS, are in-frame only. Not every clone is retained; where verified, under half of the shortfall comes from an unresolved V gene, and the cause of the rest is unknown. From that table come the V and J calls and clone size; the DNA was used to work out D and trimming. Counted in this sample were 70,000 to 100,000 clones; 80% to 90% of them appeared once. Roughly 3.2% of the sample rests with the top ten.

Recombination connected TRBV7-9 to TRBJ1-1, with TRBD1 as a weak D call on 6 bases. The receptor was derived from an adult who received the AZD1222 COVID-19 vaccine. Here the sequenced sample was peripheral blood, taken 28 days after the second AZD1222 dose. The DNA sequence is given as TGTGCCAGCAGCTTTAATAGTGGGGGCCCTGAAGCTTTCTTT. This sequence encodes CASSFNSGGPEAFF. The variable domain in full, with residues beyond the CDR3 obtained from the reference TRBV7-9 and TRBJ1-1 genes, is DTGVSQNPRHKITKRGQNVTFRCDPISEHNRLYWYRQTLGQGPEFLTYFQNEAQLEKSRLLSDRFSAERPKGSFSTLEIQRTEQGDSAMYLCASSFNSGGPEAFFGQGTRLTVV.